The next 27 T cell receptor beta chains were all read from a single sample in a study of blood T cell repertoires in COVID-19. The table came from immunoSEQ multiplex PCR; TCRdb's copy has only in-frame clones and leaves some out. The sample includes 150,000 to 200,000 clones, 87% of them seen just once. The sequenced sample consisted of peripheral blood. These receptors all come from a man in his late teens or twenties with active or convalescent COVID-19.

Only one count was recorded for this clone. This chain uses TRBV7-6 with TRBJ2-5, with D possibly matching TRBD1 (5 bases). This CDR3 contains 15 residues. V was pared by 0 bases and J by 2 bases, with 10 bases between. Looked up from germline, CDR1 is SGHVS and CDR2 is FNYEAQ. The CDR3 region is CASSLAVDRQETQYF. In DNA form, the CDR3 reads TGTGCCAGCAGCTTAGCTGTCGACAGACAAGAGACCCAGTACTTC.

The chain recombines TRBV2 with TRBJ2-7, with 12 bases aligning to TRBD2. Germline V gene lookup returns CDR1 SNHLY and CDR2 FYNNEI. This CDR3 is built from 15 residues. The trim removed 6 bases at V and 7 bases at J, leaving 10 bases unmatched. Written as DNA, the CDR3 is TGTGCCAGCAGGGGTGGGACTAGCGGGTTTCATGAGCAGTACTTC. Its translation: CASRGGTSGFHEQYF.

J is TRBJ2-3 and V is TRBV2; 14 bases line up with TRBD2. The V gene's germline CDR1 is SNHLY and CDR2 FYNNEI. V lost 4 bases, J lost 5 bases, and 8 bases stayed unmatched. This CDR3 contains 17 residues. The CDR3 coding sequence is TGTGCCAGCAGTGCCCTGACTAGCGGGAGGGCTGGAGATACGCAGTATTTT. It translates to CASSALTSGRAGDTQYF.

This clone was recorded only once. One end of the junction varies from germline; a read error may be responsible. The genes are TRBV2 and TRBJ2-7, with D perhaps matching TRBD2 (5 bases). Germline CDR1 and CDR2: SNHLY and FYNNEI. The CDR3 length is 15 residues. The CDR3 reads CASGRPVAGTPGLDF. DNA of the CDR3: TGTGCCAGCGGCCGGCCGGTGGCTGGAACTCCGGGATTAGACTTC. Drawing the rest from reference TRBV2 and TRBJ2-7, the complete variable domain is EPEVTQTPSHQVTQMGQEVILRCVPISNHLYFYWYRQILGQKVEFLVSFYNNEISEKSEIFDDQFSVERPDGSNFTLKIRSTKLEDSAMYFCASGRPVAGTPGLDFGPGTRLTVT.

Only one count was recorded for this clone. The rearrangement links TRBV19 to TRBJ1-2; D possibly corresponds to TRBD1 (6 bases). CDR1 is LNHDA and CDR2 is SQIVND in the germline V gene (reference sequence). The CDR3 runs 15 residues. Trimming cost V 7 bases and J 5 bases, with 20 bases left between them. The CDR3 DNA reads TGTGCCAGTAAAAGCTCGGCGAGCCAGGGGTATGGCTACACCTTC. As protein: CASKSSASQGYGYTF.

The chain combines TRBV2 with TRBJ1-1, with 7 bases fitting TRBD1. CDR1 is SNHLY, CDR2 FYNNEI, per germline. The junction had 12 bases not matched to a gene; V was cut back by 5 bases and J by 0 bases. This CDR3 is built from 17 residues. CDR3 in amino acids: CASSSTGAPPMNTEAFF. Here the CDR3 DNA reads TGTGCCAGCAGTTCAACAGGGGCCCCCCCCATGAACACTGAAGCTTTCTTT.

The chain carries TRBV21-1 and TRBJ1-1; no check of the table's D call, TRBD1, against the DNA was made. TRBV21-1 is a pseudogene locus. The CDR3 is made up of 15 amino acids. CDR3 amino acids: CASSNVTGGNTEAFF. The CDR3 nucleotides are TGTGCCAGCAGCAACGTGACAGGGGGAAACACTGAAGCTTTCTTT.

The rearrangement links TRBV9 to TRBJ1-2; TRBD1 agrees at 9 bases. The CDR3 sequence is 14 residues long. The trim removed 3 bases at V and 4 bases at J, leaving 4 bases unmatched. Germline values: CDR1 SGDLS, CDR2 YYNGEE. Here the CDR3 DNA reads TGTGCCAGCAGCGCCGGGACAGGGACCTATGGCTACACCTTC. Its protein product is CASSAGTGTYGYTF.

The chain has TRBV7-9 and TRBJ1-1; 8 nucleotides align to TRBD1. Per the germline V gene, CDR1 is SEHNR and CDR2 is FQNEAQ (reference sequence). The length of the CDR3 is 14 residues. Trimming took 3 bases from V and 1 from J; bases not matched to a gene: 1. The CDR3 DNA is TGTGCCAGCAGCTTCGGACAGGGGAACACTGAAGCTTTCTTT. Its protein product is CASSFGQGNTEAFF.

This chain uses TRBV2 with TRBJ1-5, with 10 bases fitting TRBD1. Per the germline V gene, CDR1 is SNHLY and CDR2 is FYNNEI. The J segment lost 7 bases and the V segment lost 4 bases, leaving 7 bases of the junction unmatched. This CDR3 is built from 15 residues. The CDR3 sequence: CASSGDRGSGQPQHF. CDR3 in DNA: TGTGCCAGCAGTGGGGACAGGGGATCTGGGCAGCCCCAGCATTTT.

The chain uses TRBV19 and TRBJ1-1; TRBD1 matches 7 bases. CDR3 length: 15 amino acids. CDR1 and CDR2 (germline): LNHDA, SQIVND (reference sequence). V shed 11 bases, J shed 3 bases, and the junction held 15 bases outside the gene matches. The CDR3 sequence is CAARTPRGADTEAFF. CDR3 bases: TGTGCCGCCCGAACCCCCAGGGGGGCGGACACTGAAGCTTTCTTT.

The chain uses TRBV5-1 and TRBJ2-3; 10 nucleotides agree with TRBD2. The length of the CDR3 is 17 residues. Germline lookup yields CDR1 SGHRS and CDR2 YFSETQ. Germline trimming cut 0 bases from V and 0 bases from J; bases unmatched to any gene: 4. The CDR3 region has the DNA TGCGCCAGCAGCTTGGCTCTAGCGGGGGCCAGCACAGATACGCAGTATTTT. It is translated as CASSLALAGASTDTQYF.

CDR3 protein: CASSDRGKLQPQHF. The DNA of the CDR3 is TGTGCCAGCTCGGATCGGGGTAAGCTTCAGCCCCAGCATTTT. The chain combines TRBV18 with TRBJ1-5; D remains ambiguous. Germline V gives CDR1 KGHSH, CDR2 LQKENI. This CDR3 is built from 14 residues. Trimming stripped 6 bases from V and 6 bases from J, with 15 bases between.

V and J are TRBV11-2 and TRBJ2-5; 9 bases fit TRBD2. J gave up 3 bases and V 3 bases, and 2 bases lay outside the gene matches. This CDR3 is built from 14 residues. Germline V lookup: CDR1 SGHAT, CDR2 FQNNGV. CDR3 DNA sequence: TGTGCCAGCAGCTTGGGGACTAGCAAAGAGACCCAGTACTTC. It encodes CASSLGTSKETQYF.

The J gene is TRBJ1-5, the V gene TRBV11-2, with D maybe TRBD1 (6 bases). V was pared by 5 bases and J by 1 base, with 12 bases between. Per germline, CDR1 SGHAT and CDR2 FQNNGV. The CDR3 contains 15 residues. CDR3 in DNA: TGTGCCAGCAGCCTAGGGACAAAGAGCAATCAGCCCCAGCATTTT. Its translation: CASSLGTKSNQPQHF.

This clone has more than one count but fewer than ten. The chain employs TRBV10-3 and TRBJ1-5; a weak D match, TRBD1 (6 bases). This CDR3 comprises 15 residues. The germline CDR1 and CDR2 sequences are ENHRY and SYGVKD. V was trimmed by 7 bases and J by 4 bases, leaving 17 bases between them. The CDR3 nucleotides are TGTGCCATCATTGCGGGGGGGCAAAGTAATCAGCCCCAGCATTTT. Its translation: CAIIAGGQSNQPQHF.

The chain employs TRBV7-8 and TRBJ1-4, with D maybe TRBD1 (6 bases). The V end lost 5 bases, the J end lost 8 bases, and 18 bases lay between the germline ends. Germline V gene data show CDR1 as SGHVS and CDR2 as FQNEAQ. The CDR3 loop spans 15 amino acids. The CDR3 DNA follows: TGTGCCAGCAGCCGAGGGACCGGAAGGGGGGAAAAACTGTTTTTT. It specifies CASSRGTGRGEKLFF.

The chain combines TRBV5-1 with TRBJ2-2, with 9 bases that match TRBD2. V shed 1 base, J shed 2 bases, and the junction held 3 bases outside the gene matches. CDR3 length equals 16 residues. CDR1 and CDR2 (germline): SGHRS, YFSETQ. CDR3 sequence reads: CASSLSLAGNTGELFF. The CDR3 DNA reads TGCGCCAGCAGCTTGAGCCTAGCGGGAAACACCGGGGAGCTGTTTTTT.

This rearrangement joins TRBV5-6 to TRBJ2-1; TRBD1 matches 7 bases. The CDR3 has 16 amino acids. Germline assignment: CDR1 SGHDT and CDR2 YYEEEE. The V gene end was trimmed by 4 bases and the J gene end by 0 bases; junction bases not matched to a gene: 7. The CDR3 here is CASSPTGSNSYNEQFF. The CDR3 bases are TGTGCCAGCAGCCCGACAGGGTCTAACTCCTACAATGAGCAGTTCTTC.

This chain uses TRBV5-1 with TRBJ1-1; D is unclear. Trimming took off 0 bases at V and 1 base at J, with 7 bases between the two ends. The germline V gene encodes CDR1 SGHRS and CDR2 YFSETQ. CDR3 size: 14 residues. The CDR3 protein is CASSLGDWNTEAFF. The CDR3 region has the DNA TGCGCCAGCAGCTTGGGCGACTGGAACACTGAAGCTTTCTTT.

This clone occurred once. This sequence joins TRBV2 and TRBJ1-1, with 7 bases matching TRBD1. CDR3 size: 14 residues. Germline V lookup: CDR1 SNHLY, CDR2 FYNNEI. The V and J ends lost 5 bases and 7 bases, in that order; junction bases with no gene match: 10. The CDR3 region has the DNA TGTGCCAGCAGTATGAACAGGGGAAATTTTGAAGCTTTCTTT. This gives the protein CASSMNRGNFEAFF.

The chain couples TRBV5-1 to TRBJ2-3, with a weak D call TRBD1 (5 bases). From germline, CDR1 is SGHRS and CDR2 YFSETQ. Trimming removed 0 bases at V and 1 base at J, with 9 bases between. CDR3 size: 15 residues. CDR3 nucleotide sequence: TGCGCCAGCAGCTTGGAGGGGTCTGGCACAGATACGCAGTATTTT. Encoded protein: CASSLEGSGTDTQYF.

This rearrangement joins TRBV5-1 to TRBJ1-2; weak D call: TRBD1 (6 bases). Germline-derived CDR1 and CDR2 are SGHRS and YFSETQ. This CDR3 comprises 15 residues. With 2 bases removed from V and 5 bases from J, the gap between germline ends came to 16 bases. This CDR3 reads CASSLTGTFNYGYTF. The DNA of the CDR3 is TGCGCCAGCAGCTTAACCGGGACATTCAATTATGGCTACACCTTC.

The chain is built from TRBV5-6 and TRBJ2-7; 11 bases align to TRBD1. Germline CDR1 and CDR2: SGHDT and YYEEEE. The junction had 10 bases not matched to a gene; V was cut back by 3 bases and J by 5 bases. The CDR3 has 16 amino acids. In DNA, the CDR3 is TGTGCCAGCAGCTGGGACAGGGGGAACCCCTTAAACGAGCAGTACGTC. Amino acids: CASSWDRGNPLNEQYV.

V and J are TRBV29-1 and TRBJ2-2; perhaps TRBD1 as D (5 bases). The germline V and J ends were trimmed by 8 bases and 0 bases, with 19 bases remaining between them. The germline V gene encodes CDR1 SQVTM and CDR2 ANQGSEA. This CDR3 is 16 amino acids long. The CDR3 sequence: CSSRPGLQANTGELFF. CDR3 DNA sequence: TGCAGCTCAAGACCAGGGCTCCAAGCGAACACCGGGGAGCTGTTTTTT.

This clone has only a few counts. The chain carries TRBV5-4 and TRBJ1-2, with D tentatively TRBD1 (6 bases). The CDR3 spans 14 residues. Trimming pared 4 bases from V and 1 base from J, leaving 11 bases between. Germline V gene lookup returns CDR1 SGHNT and CDR2 YYREEE (reference sequence). This CDR3 is CASSQAGVNYGYTF. The CDR3 nucleotides are TGTGCCAGCAGCCAGGCAGGGGTTAACTATGGCTACACCTTC.

This chain uses TRBV5-1 with TRBJ2-1; D may be TRBD1 (7 bases). V was trimmed by 4 bases and J by 10 bases, leaving 12 bases between them. From germline, CDR1 is SGHRS and CDR2 YFSETQ. The CDR3 loop spans 12 amino acids. The CDR3 coding sequence is TGCGCCAGCAGCCCCCAGGGGGGAGAGCAGTTCTTC. Residues: CASSPQGGEQFF.